The present T cell receptor beta chain was sequenced within a study of T cell responses to AZD1222 COVID-19 vaccine. In the study overall: Second doses that came at about 4 or about 12 weeks were put together.

The assay was immunoSEQ multiplex PCR, and TCRdb's table has in-frame clones only and misses some. The sample includes more than 85,000 clones, roughly 85% of them seen just once. Overall study results and limits: When two AZD1222 doses had been given, Spike-specific TCR breadth and depth rose.

The CDR3 extends over 14 amino acids. Trimming left V 2 bases short and J 2 bases short, with 10 bases between. CDR1 and CDR2 (germline): LNHDA, SQIVND (reference sequence). In its sample, this clone was seen once. Its antigen is undetermined. The TCR sequence derives from an adult in good health. The input for sequencing was peripheral blood, taken on day 0 of AZD1222 vaccination. The rearrangement joins TRBV19 to TRBJ2-7, with D unclear. CDR3 residues: CASSITTDTYEQYF. In DNA form, the CDR3 reads TGTGCCAGTAGTATAACAACGGATACCTACGAGCAGTACTTC.